This TCR beta chain appears in the sequencing data of a study of blood T cell repertoires in COVID-19. Study at large: Samples of COVID-19 (acute and convalescent) were obtained from the United States, Italy and Spain. PBMCs, B-cell-depleted T cells, or T cells were the source of the cDNA or gDNA that made up the material.

Per the original methods: Amplifying reference gene primers gave estimates of nucleated cell counts. Here immunoSEQ multiplex PCR was the method, and the copy in TCRdb shows in-frame clones only, minus some. V, J and clone size derive from that table, while D and trimming were established from the DNA sequence. The sample consists of about 170,000 clones, 80% to 90% of them appearing once. The Seattle patients, enrolled during active infection, were followed longitudinally. This CDR3 has 18 residues. The germline V and J ends were trimmed by 0 bases and 0 bases, with 13 bases remaining between them. CDR1 is SGHRS and CDR2 is YFSETQ in the germline V gene.

The rearrangement uses TRBV5-1 and TRBJ2-6, with D perhaps TRBD2 (6 bases). Sequenced material: peripheral blood. The clonotype comes from a woman aged 60-75 years with COVID-19, enrolled during active disease. CDR3 nucleotide sequence: TGCGCCAGCAGCTTGGAAACCGGGGGAGCCTCTGGGGCCAACGTCCTGACTTTC. Its translation is CASSLETGGASGANVLTF.